Listed here is a single T cell receptor beta chain. Its antigen is not known. This entry comes from a study of T cell repertoires in cytomegalovirus infection. Study summary: An indication of both CMV infection and matching HLA type came from public TCR beta signatures. Notes on the study in general: Dominating the ex vivo response were HLA-C-restricted CMV-specific TCR beta clonotypes.

Trimming left V 6 bases short and J 6 bases short, with 13 bases between. Germline values: CDR1 DFQATT, CDR2 SNEGSKA (reference sequence). This CDR3 is 12 amino acids long. Using its own MiXCR run on the reads, TCRdb lists one record per CDR3 protein. The sample lists a few hundred thousand distinct CDR3 sequences, 35% to 50% occurring once. This specimen consisted of cultured PBMCs, obtained from culture after CMV antigen stimulation. The receptor was derived from a human donor in good health (CMV status not recorded). Some clones in this sample may be carry-over from other donors' samples. The V call is TRBV20-1, the J call TRBJ2-3; D not resolved. In nucleotides, the CDR3 is TGCAGTGCGATCGACTGGGCGGATACGCAGTATTTT. This translates into CSAIDWADTQYF.